The 17 T cell receptor beta chains below come from one sample, sequenced in a study of T-cell memory formation after mild COVID-19. TCRdb re-called the 5' RACE reads through MiXCR, storing one row per CDR3 protein. The table has approximately 300,000 distinct CDR3 sequences, 15% seen once. Specimen: PBMCs or a T cell subset sorted from them (not recorded which). All receptors derive from a man aged 18 to 30 who had mild COVID-19 (a few samples of this study predate the infection). Cell type and time point are not known.

This clonotype has just a few counts. J is TRBJ1-1 and V is TRBV2; possibly TRBD1 for D (6 bases). Trimming took 9 bases from V and 4 from J, leaving 18 bases between them. Germline V CDR1 and CDR2: SNHLY, FYNNEI. The CDR3 has 14 residues. Written as DNA, the CDR3 is TGTGCCAGTCTCGTCGGGGGCGCGGGCACTGAAGCTTTCTTT. It specifies CASLVGGAGTEAFF.

This sequence joins TRBV27 and TRBJ2-6; no firm D call. There are 14 residues in the CDR3. CDR1 MNHEY and CDR2 SMNVEV come from the germline V gene (reference sequence). The ends were cut back, 5 bases at V and 0 bases at J, with 5 bases in the middle. The CDR3 region is CASSGISGANVLTF. The CDR3 region has the DNA TGTGCCAGCAGTGGGATCTCTGGGGCCAACGTCCTGACTTTC.

The rearrangement links TRBV12-3 or TRBV12-4 to TRBJ2-5, with D possibly TRBD2 on 7 matching bases. Trimming left V 4 bases short and J 0 bases short, with 15 bases between. The CDR3 runs 16 residues. CDR3 residues: CASSSPRGPYQETQYF. In DNA, the CDR3 is TGTGCCAGCAGTTCTCCGCGGGGGCCCTACCAAGAGACCCAGTACTTC.

The chain uses TRBV27 and TRBJ2-1; D ambiguous. The V gene's germline CDR1 is MNHEY and CDR2 SMNVEV (reference sequence). Trimming removed 3 bases from V and 4 bases from J, with 7 bases in between. This CDR3 contains 13 residues. The CDR3 coding sequence is TGTGCCAGCAGTTTTAGCCAGTACAATGAGCAGTTCTTC. It yields the protein CASSFSQYNEQFF.

The chain links TRBV3-1 to TRBJ2-7; D is perhaps TRBD1 (5 bases). Germline V gives CDR1 LGHDT, CDR2 YNNKEL (reference sequence). The CDR3 runs 14 residues. V lost 3 bases, J lost 2 bases, and 11 bases lay in between. For the CDR3, the DNA is TGTGCCAGCAGCCATAGGGGTAAAACCTACGAGCAGTACTTC. Its protein product is CASSHRGKTYEQYF.

In its sample, this clonotype was seen a few times. The chain combines TRBV5-1 with TRBJ1-1, with D possibly matching TRBD1 (6 bases). In germline, CDR1 is SGHRS, CDR2 YFSETQ. The CDR3 runs to 14 residues. The V end lost 4 bases, the J end lost 6 bases, and 16 bases lay between the germline ends. The CDR3 protein is CASSLRDTSSEAFF. The CDR3 DNA follows: TGCGCCAGCAGCCTACGGGACACCTCCTCTGAAGCTTTCTTT.

This chain connects TRBV3-1 to TRBJ2-7; 10 bases agree with TRBD1. The CDR3 totals 15 residues. The J segment lost 7 bases and the V segment lost 4 bases, leaving 10 bases of the junction unmatched. CDR1 is LGHDT and CDR2 is YNNKEL in the germline V gene (reference sequence). The CDR3 protein is CASSRYAGTGAEQYF. As DNA, the CDR3 is TGTGCCAGCAGCCGATACGCCGGGACAGGGGCTGAGCAGTACTTC.

Ten or more counts support this clonotype. V usage is TRBV12-3 or TRBV12-4 and J usage is TRBJ2-3; no clear D. V gave up 4 bases and J gave up 1 base, with 6 bases separating them. The CDR3 has 13 amino acids. For the CDR3, the DNA is TGTGCCAGCAGTTGGTTTCGCACAGATACGCAGTATTTT. It is translated as CASSWFRTDTQYF.

The table lists this clonotype with a few counts. One end of the junction varies from germline; a read error may be responsible. The genes are TRBV12-3 or TRBV12-4 and TRBJ1-5; D perhaps matches TRBD1 (5 bases). The CDR3 has 18 residues. CDR3 coding DNA: TGTGCCAGCAGACGCAGCCGGGACGGGCTCTATAGCAATAAGCCCCAGCATTTT. Residues: CASRRSRDGLYSNKPQHF.

This clonotype was counted a few times. J is TRBJ2-1 and V is TRBV12-3 or TRBV12-4; 9 bases line up with TRBD1. The CDR3 extends over 13 amino acids. Trimming cost V 7 bases and J 8 bases; bases outside gene matches: 6. The CDR3 region has the DNA TGTGCCAGCATCTCGGACAGGGGTTATGAGCAGTTCTTC. Translating it yields CASISDRGYEQFF.

This clonotype occurred many times. The V call is TRBV20-1, the J call TRBJ2-7; 12 bases agree with TRBD2. There are 16 residues in the CDR3. With 5 bases clipped from V and 0 bases from J, the junction kept 8 bases outside the gene matches. Germline V gene lookup returns CDR1 DFQATT and CDR2 SNEGSKA (reference sequence). Here the CDR3 DNA reads TGCAGTGCTCGTCCACGACTAGCGGGGGCCTCCTACGAGCAGTACGTC. The encoded protein is CSARPRLAGASYEQYV.

The chain joins TRBV7-2 to TRBJ1-5; TRBD1 aligns across 8 bases. This CDR3 region has 15 residues. The germline V gene has CDR1 SGHTA and CDR2 FQGNSA. Trimming took 5 bases from V and 3 from J; bases not matched to a gene: 6. The CDR3 nucleotides read TGTGCCAGCAGCCCGCGGGACAGGTACAATCAGCCCCAGCATTTT. It encodes CASSPRDRYNQPQHF.

The table lists this clonotype with many counts. CDR3: CASSYIAVGYTF. The CDR3 region has the DNA TGTGCCAGCAGTTACATCGCAGTAGGCTACACCTTC. The chain couples TRBV6-6 to TRBJ1-2; D is unresolved. The ends were cut back, 2 bases at V and 8 bases at J, with 9 bases in the middle. Looked up from germline, CDR1 is MNHNY and CDR2 is SVGAGI (reference sequence). The CDR3 is made up of 12 amino acids.

The table lists this clonotype with a few counts. This rearrangement joins TRBV4-1 to TRBJ1-5, with 7 positions matching TRBD1. Germline CDR1 MGHRA, CDR2 YSYEKL. V was pared by 4 bases and J by 4 bases, with 7 bases of the junction left unmatched. CDR3 length: 15 amino acids. The CDR3 region has the DNA TGCGCCAGCAGCCTCCAATCAGGGGGTAATCAGCCCCAGCATTTT. Residues: CASSLQSGGNQPQHF.

This clonotype was detected only a few times. This chain joins TRBV4-1 and TRBJ1-1; weak D call: TRBD1 (6 bases). The CDR3 runs 13 residues. CDR1 is MGHRA and CDR2 is YSYEKL in the germline V gene. V lost 4 bases and J 5 bases, leaving 11 bases between the germline ends. The CDR3 nucleotides read TGCGCCAGCAGCCGAGGACAGTGGACTGAAGCTTTCTTT. Translated: CASSRGQWTEAFF.

This clonotype occurred many times. The chain combines TRBV7-2 with TRBJ2-5, with 7 bases that match TRBD2. V lost 1 base, J lost 5 bases, and 4 bases stayed unmatched. The CDR3 is 14 amino acids. Germline V gene lookup returns CDR1 SGHTA and CDR2 FQGNSA. In DNA, the CDR3 is TGTGCCAGCAGCTTAGATCGAGCGGGGGAGACCCAGTACTTC. It encodes CASSLDRAGETQYF.

This clonotype was recorded a few times. The rearrangement joins TRBV7-3 to TRBJ2-2; TRBD1 aligns across 8 bases. This CDR3 region has 14 residues. Germline CDR1 and CDR2: SGHTA and FQGTGA. The J segment lost 6 bases and the V segment lost 0 bases, leaving 0 bases of the junction unmatched. CDR3 in amino acids: CASSLTGQAGELFF. The CDR3 region has the DNA TGTGCCAGCAGCTTAACGGGACAGGCCGGGGAGCTGTTTTTT.